What follows are 8 T cell receptor beta chains derived from one specimen sequenced in a study of cytomegalovirus exposure and HLA in healthy donors (dated by TCRdb to 2017 to 2019). Library prep was done by the immunoSEQ multiplex PCR assay. For the multiplex PCR, a mixture combining 60 forward primers for TCR Vbeta segments and 13 reverse primers for TCR Jbeta segments was used. Sourced from immuneACCESS, this table was stored by TCRdb with only in-frame sequences that have V and J called. A share of the clones is absent; for the studies checked, an unresolved V gene accounts for under half, and the remainder has no known explanation. This sample has over 200,000 clones in its table, and around 89% of those were observed once. Less than 1.2% of the sample is taken by the ten largest. The sequenced material came from PBMCs. Source of these receptors: a woman aged 18-29 years in good health and CMV-seronegative.

The chain employs TRBV7-2 and TRBJ2-7; 8 bases fit TRBD1. There are 15 residues in the CDR3. Germline CDR1 is SGHTA and CDR2 is FQGNSA. After removal of 3 bases from V and 0 bases from J, the junction contained 4 bases not matched to a gene. CDR3 amino acids: CASSFRQGFSYEQYF. CDR3 in DNA: TGTGCCAGCAGCTTTAGACAGGGGTTCTCCTACGAGCAGTACTTC.

This clone was detected once. This sequence joins TRBV5-8 and TRBJ2-5; 7 bases map to TRBD1. The J call could be wrong; TRBJ2-7 is a better fit for the DNA end. CDR1 is SGHTS, CDR2 YDEGEE, per germline. This CDR3 contains 15 residues. CDR3 residues: CASSRPTGLVYEQYF. CDR3 bases: TGTGCCAGCAGCCGGCCGACAGGGCTTGTATACGAGCAGTACTTC.

The chain recombines TRBV4-1 with TRBJ2-3; possibly TRBD2 for D (5 bases). The CDR3 spans 14 residues. Germline V gene sequence: CDR1 MGHRA, CDR2 YSYEKL. Trimming pared 3 bases from V and 6 bases from J, leaving 13 bases between. The CDR3 reads CASSQATRMDTQYF. CDR3 nucleotides: TGCGCCAGCAGCCAGGCCACTAGGATGGATACGCAGTATTTT.

The J gene is TRBJ2-7, the V gene TRBV4-2, with D unresolved. The CDR3 has 14 amino acids. Between the trimmed V and J ends, which lost 4 bases and 1 base, there was a span of 11 bases. The germline gives CDR1 LGHNA, CDR2 YNFKEQ. The CDR3 spells CASSLLLRSYEQYF. As DNA, the CDR3 is TGTGCCAGCAGCCTCTTACTCCGTTCCTACGAGCAGTACTTC.

In DNA form, the CDR3 reads TGTGCCAGCAGCTTAGATACCTTTTCGGAGGCGGCTAATGAAAAACTGTTTTTT. Translated, it gives CASSLDTFSEAANEKLFF. The chain links TRBV11-2 to TRBJ1-4; D uncertain. Deletions cut 0 bases from V and 3 bases from J, with 17 bases between. Germline assignment: CDR1 SGHAT and CDR2 FQNNGV. The CDR3 contains 18 residues.

This chain connects TRBV6-1 to TRBJ1-2; no clear D gene. Germline V gene lookup returns CDR1 MNHNS and CDR2 SASEGT. This CDR3 contains 12 residues. The V gene lost 1 base and the J gene lost 4 bases, with 4 bases spanning the gap. CDR3 DNA: TGTGCCAGCAGTGAAGGTCTCTATGGCTACACCTTC. This sequence encodes CASSEGLYGYTF.

The rearrangement joins TRBV6-1 to TRBJ2-1, with 9 bases identical to TRBD1. Losses at the gene ends were 6 bases for V and 15 bases for J; bases not matched to a gene: 9. The CDR3 has 12 residues. Germline V gene data show CDR1 as MNHNS and CDR2 as SASEGT. CDR3 in amino acids: CASRLGTGNLFF. The CDR3 DNA sequence: TGTGCCAGCAGACTCGGGACAGGGAACCTGTTCTTC.

The J gene is TRBJ1-1, the V gene TRBV7-6, with TRBD1 as a possible D gene (6 bases). The CDR3 has 13 amino acids. CDR1 is SGHVS and CDR2 is FNYEAQ in the germline V gene. V was pared by 4 bases and J by 1 base, with 7 bases between. CDR3 bases: TGTGCCAGCAGCTCGGGACAGAACACTGAAGCTTTCTTT. Translating gives CASSSGQNTEAFF. Full variable domain (rest looked up from reference TRBV7-6 and TRBJ1-1): GAGVSQSPRYKVTKRGQDVALRCDPISGHVSLYWYRQALGQGPEFLTYFNYEAQQDKSGLPNDRFSAERPEGSISTLTIQRTEQRDSAMYRCASSSGQNTEAFFGQGTRLTVV.